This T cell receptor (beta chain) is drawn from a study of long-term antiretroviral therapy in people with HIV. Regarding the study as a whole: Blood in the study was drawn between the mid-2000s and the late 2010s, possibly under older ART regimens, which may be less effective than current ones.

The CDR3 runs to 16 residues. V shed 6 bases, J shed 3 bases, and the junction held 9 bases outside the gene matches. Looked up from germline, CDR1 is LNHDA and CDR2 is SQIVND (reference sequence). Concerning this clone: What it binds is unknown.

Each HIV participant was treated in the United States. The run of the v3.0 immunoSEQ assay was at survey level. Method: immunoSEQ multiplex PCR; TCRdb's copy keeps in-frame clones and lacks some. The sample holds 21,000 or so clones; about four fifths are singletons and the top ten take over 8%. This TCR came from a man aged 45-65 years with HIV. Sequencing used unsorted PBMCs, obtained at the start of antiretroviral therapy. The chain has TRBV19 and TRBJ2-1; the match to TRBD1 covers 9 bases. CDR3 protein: CASRPRGTGNYNEQFF. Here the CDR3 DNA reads TGTGCCAGTAGACCCCGCGGGACAGGGAACTACAATGAGCAGTTCTTC.